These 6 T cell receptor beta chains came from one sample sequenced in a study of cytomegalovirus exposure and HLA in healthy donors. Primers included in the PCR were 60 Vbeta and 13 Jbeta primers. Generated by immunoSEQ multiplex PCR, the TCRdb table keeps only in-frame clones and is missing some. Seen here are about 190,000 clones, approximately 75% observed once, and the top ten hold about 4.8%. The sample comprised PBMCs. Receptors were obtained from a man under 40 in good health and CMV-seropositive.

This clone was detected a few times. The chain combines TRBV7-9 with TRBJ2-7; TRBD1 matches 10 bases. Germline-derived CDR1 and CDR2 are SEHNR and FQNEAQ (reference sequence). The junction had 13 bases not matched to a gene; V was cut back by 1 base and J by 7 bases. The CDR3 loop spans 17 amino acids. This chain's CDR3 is CASSLGGGGTGAGEQYF. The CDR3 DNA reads TGTGCCAGCAGCTTAGGAGGAGGGGGGACAGGGGCGGGGGAGCAGTACTTC.

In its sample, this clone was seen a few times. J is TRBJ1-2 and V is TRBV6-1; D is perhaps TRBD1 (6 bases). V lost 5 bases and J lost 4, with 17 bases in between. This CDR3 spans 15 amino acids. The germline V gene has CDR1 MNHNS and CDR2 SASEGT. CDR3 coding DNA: TGTGCCAGCAGTCGCCTACAGGGTAGCCTCTATGGCTACACCTTC. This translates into CASSRLQGSLYGYTF.

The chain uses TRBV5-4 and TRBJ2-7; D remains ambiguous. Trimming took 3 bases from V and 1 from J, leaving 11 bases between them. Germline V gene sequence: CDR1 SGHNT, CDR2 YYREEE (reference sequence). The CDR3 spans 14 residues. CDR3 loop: CASSSNGDSYEQYF. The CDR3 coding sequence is TGTGCCAGCAGCTCGAACGGTGATTCCTACGAGCAGTACTTC.

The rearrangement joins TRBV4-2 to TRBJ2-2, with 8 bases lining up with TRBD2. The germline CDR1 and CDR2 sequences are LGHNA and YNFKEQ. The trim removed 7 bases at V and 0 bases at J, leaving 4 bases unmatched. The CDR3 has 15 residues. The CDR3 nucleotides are TGTGCCAGCACGCGGGGGGACTCGAACACCGGGGAGCTGTTTTTT. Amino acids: CASTRGDSNTGELFF.

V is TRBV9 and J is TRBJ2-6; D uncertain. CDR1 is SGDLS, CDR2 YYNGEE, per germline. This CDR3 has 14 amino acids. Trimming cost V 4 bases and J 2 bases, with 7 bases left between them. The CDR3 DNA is TGTGCCAGCAGCAGACATACTGGGGCCAACGTCCTGACTTTC. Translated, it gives CASSRHTGANVLTF.

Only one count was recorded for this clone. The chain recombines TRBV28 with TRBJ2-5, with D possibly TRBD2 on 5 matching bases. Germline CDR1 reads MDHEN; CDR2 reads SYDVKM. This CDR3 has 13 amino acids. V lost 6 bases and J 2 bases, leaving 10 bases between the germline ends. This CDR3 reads CASRSGVQETQYF. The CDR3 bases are TGTGCCAGCAGATCCGGGGTACAAGAGACCCAGTACTTC.